This TCR beta chain was retrieved from a study of T cell responses to AZD1222 COVID-19 vaccine. Notes on the study in general: Reportedly, close to half of spike-specific TCRs are directed against unmutated variant regions. In all cases, repertoires were sampled only after the peak T cell response. With dominance at 160-218 and 743-854, vaccine-associated CD4 TCRs spanned spike.

CDR1 is SGHRS and CDR2 is YFSETQ in the germline V gene. This CDR3 is 14 amino acids long. V lost 4 bases and J lost 0, with 10 bases in between. The method was immunoSEQ multiplex PCR; TCRdb's version includes in-frame clones alone and lacks a portion of them. In the table there are tens of thousands of clones, around 85% of which are singletons. Points on this clone: The antigen remains undetermined.

This receptor was taken from an adult who received the AZD1222 COVID-19 vaccine. The chain recombines TRBV5-1 with TRBJ1-1; D possibly corresponds to TRBD1 (5 bases). This specimen was peripheral blood, taken 28 days after the second AZD1222 dose. The CDR3 protein is CASSLSTVNTEAFF. CDR3 nucleotide sequence: TGCGCCAGCAGCCTTTCGACAGTGAACACTGAAGCTTTCTTT.